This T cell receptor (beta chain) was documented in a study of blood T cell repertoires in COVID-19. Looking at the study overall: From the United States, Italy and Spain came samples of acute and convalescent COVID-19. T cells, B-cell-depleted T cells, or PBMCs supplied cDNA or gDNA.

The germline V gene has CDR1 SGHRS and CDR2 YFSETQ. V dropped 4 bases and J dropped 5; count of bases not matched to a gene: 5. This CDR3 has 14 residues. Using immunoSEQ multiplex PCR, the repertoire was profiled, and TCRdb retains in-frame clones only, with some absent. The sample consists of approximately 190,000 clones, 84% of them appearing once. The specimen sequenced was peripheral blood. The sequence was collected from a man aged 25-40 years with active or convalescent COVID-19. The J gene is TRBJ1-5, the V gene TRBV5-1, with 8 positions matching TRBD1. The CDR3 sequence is CASSRSGGDQPQHF. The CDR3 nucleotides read TGCGCCAGCAGCAGATCAGGGGGCGATCAGCCCCAGCATTTT.